The 30 T cell receptor beta chains reported below all come from one sample, sequenced in a study of brain metastases from non-small cell lung cancer. Clones were sequenced by immunoSEQ multiplex PCR, and TCRdb holds only the in-frame ones, with some missing. The sample has over a thousand clones; roughly 80% are singletons. The sequencing sample was made of tumor-adjacent normal tissue. These receptors came from a donor aged 40 or older with non-small cell lung cancer.

By share, this clone counts as hyperexpanded. This chain links TRBV7-9 with TRBJ2-7, with TRBD1 as a possible D gene (6 bases). This CDR3 has 14 amino acids. V was shortened by 0 bases and J by 6 bases, with 12 bases between the two germline ends. CDR1 is SEHNR and CDR2 is FQNEAQ in the germline V gene (reference sequence). This CDR3 reads CASSLAELGGEQYF. The CDR3 nucleotides are TGTGCCAGCAGCTTAGCTGAGTTAGGGGGCGAGCAGTACTTC.

This sequence joins TRBV5-4 and TRBJ2-7; D is perhaps TRBD2 (5 bases). V was clipped by 0 bases and J by 6 bases, with 10 bases between them. Looked up from germline, CDR1 is SGHNT and CDR2 is YYREEE (reference sequence). The CDR3 sequence is 13 residues long. CDR3 loop: CASSLVAGVEQYF. DNA of the CDR3: TGTGCCAGCAGCTTGGTGGCCGGGGTCGAGCAGTACTTC.

The chain uses TRBV18 and TRBJ2-1, with D perhaps TRBD1 (5 bases). V lost 2 bases and J 6 bases, leaving 14 bases between the germline ends. The germline CDR1 and CDR2 sequences are KGHSH and LQKENI. This CDR3 comprises 15 residues. CDR3 coding DNA: TGTGCCAGCTCACCATTCCAGGGAAGGGCCAATGAGCAGTTCTTC. Amino acids: CASSPFQGRANEQFF.

Concerning this clone itself: Other DNA sequences from this sample encode an identical CDR3 as well. The J gene is TRBJ2-7, the V gene TRBV4-3; 11 bases align to TRBD2. The CDR3 is made up of 15 amino acids. CDR1 and CDR2 (germline): LGHNA, YSLEER. The trim removed 4 bases at V and 2 bases at J, leaving 4 bases unmatched. CDR3 DNA sequence: TGCGCCAGCAGCCCAGGGACTAGCGGTACCTACGAGCAGTACTTC. Residues: CASSPGTSGTYEQYF.

This chain uses TRBV7-3 with TRBJ1-1; D is ambiguous. CDR3 length: 13 residues. Trimming cost V 5 bases and J 0 bases, with 7 bases left between them. Germline V gene data show CDR1 as SGHTA and CDR2 as FQGTGA. In nucleotides, the CDR3 is TGTGCCAGCAGCAATACACTGAACACTGAAGCTTTCTTT. This sequence encodes CASSNTLNTEAFF.

V usage is TRBV3-1 (or the pseudogene TRBV3-2) and J usage is TRBJ1-5, with 12 bases that match TRBD1. The V gene's germline CDR1 is LGHDT and CDR2 YNNKEL (reference sequence). The length of the CDR3 is 15 residues. V was pared by 7 bases and J by 15 bases, with 16 bases of the junction left unmatched. The CDR3 sequence is CASNSTGTGGRTLHF. As DNA, the CDR3 is TGTGCCAGCAACTCCACCGGGACAGGGGGCCGTACACTGCATTTT.

The gene calls are TRBV27 and TRBJ2-2, with a possible D match to TRBD2 (6 bases). Germline-derived CDR1 and CDR2 are MNHEY and SMNVEV (reference sequence). The CDR3 covers 17 residues. The V and J ends lost 2 bases and 3 bases respectively, with 16 bases between them. Here the CDR3 DNA reads TGTGCCAGCAGTTTAGTCGGGGGAAGGGTTGACACCGGGGAGCTGTTTTTT. It yields the protein CASSLVGGRVDTGELFF.

The V gene is TRBV10-3, the J gene TRBJ2-1, with 15 bases lining up with TRBD2. Germline V gene data show CDR1 as ENHRY and CDR2 as SYGVKD. The trim removed 8 bases at V and 8 bases at J, leaving 4 bases unmatched. This CDR3 is built from 14 residues. Written as DNA, the CDR3 is TGTGCCATCCCGGGACTAGCGGGAGGTGATGAGCAGTTCTTC. Residues: CAIPGLAGGDEQFF.

The chain has TRBV28 and TRBJ1-1; D gene unclear. V was cut by 3 bases and J by 4 bases, with 6 bases left in between. The CDR3 has 12 residues. Germline CDR1 MDHEN, CDR2 SYDVKM. The DNA of the CDR3 is TGTGCCAGCAGTTTGCGGGGCACTGAAGCTTTCTTT. Its protein product is CASSLRGTEAFF.

This rearrangement joins TRBV4-2 to TRBJ2-3; no clear D gene. Germline CDR1 and CDR2: LGHNA and YNFKEQ. This CDR3 contains 15 residues. Trimming stripped 0 bases from V and 2 bases from J, with 9 bases between. This chain's CDR3 is CASSQDYRITDTQYF. DNA for the CDR3: TGTGCCAGCAGCCAAGATTACCGGATCACAGATACGCAGTATTTT.

V usage is TRBV2 and J usage is TRBJ2-7; weak D call: TRBD1 (6 bases). The CDR3 is 13 amino acids. CDR1 and CDR2 (germline): SNHLY, FYNNEI. With 8 bases removed from V and 3 bases from J, the gap between germline ends came to 14 bases. The CDR3 loop is CASVRTERYEQYF. CDR3 coding DNA: TGTGCCAGCGTAAGGACAGAGCGCTACGAGCAGTACTTC. Filled out from reference TRBV2 and TRBJ2-7, the complete variable domain reads EPEVTQTPSHQVTQMGQEVILRCVPISNHLYFYWYRQILGQKVEFLVSFYNNEISEKSEIFDDQFSVERPDGSNFTLKIRSTKLEDSAMYFCASVRTERYEQYFGPGTRLTVT.

The chain carries TRBV7-2 and TRBJ2-1; weak D call: TRBD2 (6 bases). The CDR3 is made up of 15 amino acids. Germline V gene sequence: CDR1 SGHTA, CDR2 FQGNSA. Trimming stripped 4 bases from V and 3 bases from J, with 13 bases between. CDR3 coding DNA: TGTGCCAGCAGCTCCGGGACTCCCCTCTACAATGAGCAGTTCTTC. Residues: CASSSGTPLYNEQFF.

The J gene is TRBJ2-2, the V gene TRBV5-4; 15 nucleotides line up with TRBD2. The CDR3 runs 17 residues. From germline, CDR1 is SGHNT and CDR2 YYREEE (reference sequence). V shed 5 bases and J 2 bases; nucleotides not matched to a gene: 4. The CDR3 bases are TGTGCCAGCAGGGCGGGACTAGCGGGAGGTAACACCGGGGAGCTGTTTTTT. Residues: CASRAGLAGGNTGELFF.

The chain recombines TRBV7-2 with TRBJ1-5; the D gene is possibly TRBD1 (6 bases). CDR3 size: 15 residues. Trimming pared 0 bases from V and 3 bases from J, leaving 9 bases between. The germline gives CDR1 SGHTA, CDR2 FQGNSA. CDR3 amino acids: CASSLAGGPNQPQHF. In DNA form, the CDR3 reads TGTGCCAGCAGCTTAGCTGGGGGCCCCAATCAGCCCCAGCATTTT. Full variable domain (outside the CDR3, taken from reference TRBV7-2 and TRBJ1-5): GAGVSQSPSNKVTEKGKDVELRCDPISGHTALYWYRQSLGQGLEFLIYFQGNSAPDKSGLPSDRFSAERTGGSVSTLTIQRTQQEDSAVYLCASSLAGGPNQPQHFGDGTRLSIL.

V gene TRBV29-1 combines with J gene TRBJ2-5, with TRBD1 matching over 9 bases. CDR3 length equals 12 residues. CDR1 and CDR2 from the germline V gene are SQVTM and ANQGSEA. Trimming removed 7 bases from V and 3 bases from J; junction bases left unmatched: 3. CDR3 region: CSARTGEETQYF. The CDR3 region has the DNA TGCAGCGCGAGGACAGGGGAAGAGACCCAGTACTTC.

The rearrangement joins TRBV18 to TRBJ2-3, with 7 bases identical to TRBD1. This CDR3 comprises 15 residues. V shed 2 bases, J shed 4 bases, and the junction held 6 bases outside the gene matches. The germline V gene has CDR1 KGHSH and CDR2 LQKENI. The DNA for the CDR3 is TGTGCCAGCTCACCAAGGCAGGGGGTTTCAGATACGCAGTATTTT. This gives the protein CASSPRQGVSDTQYF.

This chain connects TRBV24-1 to TRBJ2-7; the D call may be TRBD1 or TRBD2 (7 bases each). The CDR3 contains 14 residues. Per germline, CDR1 KGHDR and CDR2 SFDVKD. V was clipped by 6 bases and J by 3 bases, with 14 bases between them. The CDR3 loop reads CATSPGGGDYEQYF. Written as DNA, the CDR3 is TGTGCCACCAGTCCAGGGGGAGGGGACTACGAGCAGTACTTC.

This clone was detected only a few times. This sequence joins TRBV9 and TRBJ2-4, with D perhaps being TRBD1 or TRBD2 (9 bases each). Trimming removed 0 bases from V and 5 bases from J, with 30 bases in between. The CDR3 has 21 amino acids. Per germline, CDR1 SGDLS and CDR2 YYNGEE. CDR3 loop: CASSVAQDRGKSGRMENIQYF. CDR3 nucleotide sequence: TGTGCCAGCAGCGTAGCTCAGGACAGGGGTAAGAGCGGGAGGATGGAAAACATTCAGTACTTC.

The chain carries TRBV19 and TRBJ2-3; no firm D call. With 6 bases removed from V and 4 bases from J, the gap between germline ends came to 11 bases. Germline CDR1 reads LNHDA; CDR2 reads SQIVND (reference sequence). This CDR3 comprises 13 residues. CDR3 DNA: TGTGCCAGTAGCTCGATGGGCTCAGATACGCAGTATTTT. Its translation is CASSSMGSDTQYF.

V gene TRBV9 combines with J gene TRBJ2-1; 12 bases match TRBD2. The J segment lost 9 bases and the V segment lost 0 bases, leaving 4 bases of the junction unmatched. CDR1 is SGDLS and CDR2 is YYNGEE in the germline V gene. The CDR3 runs to 15 residues. For the CDR3, the DNA is TGTGCCAGCAGCGTAGAGCCTAGCGGGAGGGCTGAGCAGTTCTTC. This gives the protein CASSVEPSGRAEQFF.

Concerning this clone itself: Different DNA sequences within this sample yield the same CDR3. V usage is TRBV10-3 and J usage is TRBJ2-7, with 8 bases matching TRBD2. The germline CDR1 and CDR2 sequences are ENHRY and SYGVKD. This CDR3 is built from 18 residues. V was clipped by 3 bases and J by 0 bases; unmatched bases: 13. CDR3 loop: CAISDSSGRAPSSYEQYF. The CDR3 DNA sequence: TGTGCCATCAGTGATTCGAGCGGGAGAGCCCCGAGCTCCTACGAGCAGTACTTC.

V and J are TRBV19 and TRBJ2-1; maybe TRBD1 (6 bases). Germline CDR1 reads LNHDA; CDR2 reads SQIVND (reference sequence). Trimming took off 5 bases at V and 4 bases at J, with 9 bases between the two ends. The CDR3 runs 13 residues. The CDR3 sequence: CASSQDSYNEQFF. Written as DNA, the CDR3 is TGTGCCAGTAGTCAGGACAGTTACAATGAGCAGTTCTTC.

This clone occurred once. This rearrangement joins TRBV4-2 to TRBJ2-7, with 11 bases that match TRBD2. From germline, CDR1 is LGHNA and CDR2 YNFKEQ. This CDR3 has 16 residues. Losses at the gene ends were 4 bases for V and 2 bases for J; bases not matched to a gene: 7. CDR3 in amino acids: CASSRVLAGDTYEQYF. CDR3 coding DNA: TGTGCCAGCAGCCGGGTACTAGCGGGAGACACCTACGAGCAGTACTTC.

V gene TRBV28 combines with J gene TRBJ2-7, with 8 bases matching TRBD1. Germline trimming cut 7 bases from V and 4 bases from J; bases unmatched to any gene: 15. This CDR3 has 16 residues. Germline loops: CDR1 MDHEN, CDR2 SYDVKM. The CDR3 nucleotides read TGTGCCAGCACCAAACTGCAGGGGGCATCTAGGTACGAGCAGTACTTC. This gives the protein CASTKLQGASRYEQYF. Variable domain in full (rest from reference TRBV28 and TRBJ2-7): DVKVTQSSRYLVKRTGEKVFLECVQDMDHENMFWYRQDPGLGLRLIYFSYDVKMKEKGDIPEGYSVSREKKERFSLILESASTNQTSMYLCASTKLQGASRYEQYFGPGTRLTVT.

The table lists this clone with a count of one. At one end, the junction sequence differs from germline, possibly due to a read error. The same CDR3 can be traced to other DNA sequences in this sample. The V gene is TRBV9, the J gene TRBJ1-6, with no clear D. The germline V gene encodes CDR1 SGDLS and CDR2 YYNGEE. CDR3 length: 16 amino acids. The CDR3 DNA reads TGTGCCAGCAGCCCGAGCTCAGGCGGAGGTAATTCACCTCTCCACTTT. Translating it yields CASSPSSGGGNSPLHF.

This sequence joins TRBV4-3 and TRBJ2-1; D may be TRBD1 (6 bases). The CDR3 is made up of 15 amino acids. The ends were cut back, 1 base at V and 4 bases at J, with 11 bases in the middle. CDR1 is LGHNA, CDR2 YSLEER, per germline. In nucleotides, the CDR3 is TGCGCCAGCAGCCAAGCCGAGGACAGTTACAATGAGCAGTTCTTC. Its protein product is CASSQAEDSYNEQFF.

Concerning this clone itself: Other DNA sequences of this sample code for an identical CDR3. This chain joins TRBV5-6 and TRBJ1-2; no firm D call. V shed 0 bases and J shed 8 bases, with 5 bases lying between them. The CDR3 is 11 amino acids. CDR1 and CDR2 from the germline V gene are SGHDT and YYEEEE. This CDR3 reads CASSLEGGYTF. The CDR3 nucleotides read TGTGCCAGCAGCTTGGAAGGGGGCTACACCTTC.

This clone was seen a single time. This sequence joins TRBV28 and TRBJ2-7, with D possibly being TRBD1 (5 bases). Between the trimmed V and J ends, which lost 5 bases and 2 bases, there was a span of 16 bases. CDR1 MDHEN and CDR2 SYDVKM come from the germline V gene. The CDR3 runs 15 residues. The CDR3 region has the DNA TGTGCCAGCAGTCCGACAGTACCGTCAACCTACGAGCAGTACTTC. This gives the protein CASSPTVPSTYEQYF.

This clone was observed a few times. The gene calls are TRBV7-9 and TRBJ1-4; a weak D match, TRBD1 (5 bases). Between the trimmed V and J ends, which lost 5 bases and 7 bases, there was a span of 14 bases. Germline V CDR1 and CDR2: SEHNR, FQNEAQ (reference sequence). The CDR3 totals 14 residues. CDR3 protein: CASSLGTRGEKLFF. CDR3 nucleotides: TGTGCCAGCAGCCTCGGGACCAGAGGTGAAAAACTGTTTTTT.

V gene TRBV6-1 combines with J gene TRBJ2-7; D gene unclear. Deletions cut 0 bases from V and 4 bases from J, with 4 bases between. The CDR3 extends over 12 amino acids. Germline values: CDR1 MNHNS, CDR2 SASEGT. DNA of the CDR3: TGTGCCAGCAGTGAAGCTGGGTACGAGCAGTACTTC. Translated, it gives CASSEAGYEQYF.